This T cell receptor (beta chain) was sequenced for a study of blood T cell repertoires in COVID-19 (dated by TCRdb to the early 2020s). With respect to the entire study: Collaborator samples came from the United States, Italy and Spain and covered acute and convalescent phases of COVID-19. The prospective study material was composed of cDNA or gDNA derived from T cells, B-cell-depleted T cells, or PBMCs. Subjects who had been exposed to COVID-19, were actively infected with it, or had recovered from it provided the deeply sampled blood TCRbeta repertoires that made up the dataset. A freely available public database, intended as a resource for researchers studying the immune response to SARS-CoV-2, is where the repertoires were released. The samples were drawn from the first 160 participants of the ongoing ImmuneRACE study and from 950 to 1,500 subjects provided by 6 global collaborators. A de-identified subject ID, COVID-19 status, age in years and sex were almost always included in the sample metadata. Where available, HLA class I and class II types were taken from metadata supplied by the sample provider and were not determined by assay-based typing. The full study reports these points: How much clinical and demographic metadata was included differed by source and by participant, and the metadata was provided uncurated.

In the case of this clone: The antigen it binds to is not known. Per-base quality was not reported, and no clone a single base away is much larger than it.

V loses 0 bases, J loses 15 bases, and the germline ends lie 19 bases apart. The CDR3 has 14 amino acids, counting the end cysteine and phenylalanine. The DNA shown is the 42-base CDR3, in frame from base 1. Reading the germline V gene gives CDR1 SGHDT and CDR2 YYEEEE. In the prospective study, participants were roughly 18 to 90 years old, resided in about two dozen geographic areas of the United States, and were enrolled through a virtual design. To assign participants to cohorts, the prospective study relied on clinical history that participants themselves reported in a screening survey and a study questionnaire. For ImmuneRACE Cohort 3, a participant was defined as recovered based on two consecutive negative NP/OP PCR tests, clearance by a healthcare professional, or resolution of symptoms. In the prospective study, mobile phlebotomists collected whole blood, serum and a nasopharyngeal or oropharyngeal swab from each participant. Participants in the prospective study had the option to provide additional blood draws and questionnaires over a 2-month period. Blood samples from the prospective study were shipped frozen or at room temperature prior to DNA extraction.

The immunoSEQ Assay, a bias-controlled multiplex PCR, was used to amplify TCRbeta CDR3 regions from genomic DNA. The authors' analysis ran thus. The number of nucleated cells in each sample was estimated from the amplification of reference gene primers within the assay. Sequence reads were collapsed and filtered to measure the absolute abundance of every unique TCRbeta CDR3 rearrangement. Productive Simpson clonality was computed per sample as the square root of Simpson's diversity index over productive rearrangements. Drawn from immuneACCESS, this table holds only the in-frame rearrangements with V and J called that TCRdb kept. Clones are partly lost; checked studies trace under half to an unresolved V gene and leave the rest unexplained. D and trimming come from the DNA, and the V and J calls and clone size come from that table. A total of some 230,000 clones appear in this sample, around four fifths of them only once. The leading ten clones occupy about 15% of the sample.

This chain is built from TRBV5-6 and TRBJ1-5; tentative D gene TRBD1, with 5 bases matching. The TCR originated in a man aged 35-49 years who had recovered from COVID-19. Sequencing was carried out using PBMCs or T cells enriched from blood (not recorded which). The DNA sequence reads TGTGCCAGCAGCTTGGTTGGGGCCCAACAAATCTGGCATTTT. Its protein product is CASSLVGAQQIWHF.